The source of this TCR beta chain is a study of human T cells and chemical hapten exposure. Study-level background: For sensitization, 2% DPC was applied to a roughly 2 cm by roughly 2 cm patch of upper inner arm skin.

Study conclusions and caveats: Versus controls, expanded TCRs had significantly more large CDR3 similarity clusters.

The sample's time point: patch test 1, 2 weeks after DPC sensitization. Treatment meaning: therapeutic diphenylcyclopropenone sensitization with weekly scalp DPC. Patients had alopecia, were aged 18 to 70, and were not pregnant. Regarding this clonotype: Its antigen is not identified.

Authors' methods: Sample TCR totals centred on a median of around 96,000, ranging about 20,000 to 700,000. Each CDR3 protein is one row after TCRdb ran MiXCR on the RACE reads. TCRdb, not the original authors, processed these V and J calls. The sample carries roughly 80,000 distinct CDR3 sequences, roughly 10% recorded once. The CDR3 contains 15 residues. Germline V CDR1 and CDR2: DFQATT, SNEGSKA (reference sequence). Trimming shortened V by 3 bases and J by 0 bases, and 13 bases separated the two germline ends. This TCR came from a woman aged 50 to 60 with alopecia areata. Some clones in this sample may be carry-over from other donors' samples. The sequenced sample was whole blood, obtained in connection with sensitization to the hapten diphenylcyclopropenone (DPC). The chain carries TRBV20-1 and TRBJ2-3, with D perhaps matching TRBD2 (6 bases). DNA for the CDR3: TGCAGTGCTAGTGGTAGCGGAGAGAGCACAGATACGCAGTATTTT. It codes for CSASGSGESTDTQYF.